This T cell receptor beta chain was captured by sequencing in a study of shared clonotypes between healthy human individuals. Study background: The cohort had a couple of women and a few men, ages 18 to 49.

Repertoires were generated with immunoSEQ multiplex PCR, while TCRdb's copy carries only in-frame clones and drops some. The sample records 600,000 to 750,000 clones, less than 95% being singletons. Points from the study as a whole: Although depth was large, rarefaction showed that sequencing of the sorted subsets was incomplete.

Concerning this clone: Its specificity is unknown.

Trimming cost V 3 bases and J 9 bases; bases outside gene matches: 8. CDR1 and CDR2 from the germline V gene are SGHTA and FQGNSA. The CDR3 is 14 residues long. The chain carries TRBV7-2 and TRBJ2-7, with TRBD2 identical over 10 bases. The sequence derives from a man aged 18 to 35 in good health. Some clones in this sample may be carry-over from other donors' samples. Sequenced input: memory CD8+ T cells from PBMCs. The sample's subset: CD45RO+ cells pooled with CCR7-negative TemRA cells. CDR3 protein: CASSFSGRPSGQYF. In nucleotides, the CDR3 is TGTGCCAGCAGCTTTAGCGGGAGGCCAAGCGGGCAGTACTTC.